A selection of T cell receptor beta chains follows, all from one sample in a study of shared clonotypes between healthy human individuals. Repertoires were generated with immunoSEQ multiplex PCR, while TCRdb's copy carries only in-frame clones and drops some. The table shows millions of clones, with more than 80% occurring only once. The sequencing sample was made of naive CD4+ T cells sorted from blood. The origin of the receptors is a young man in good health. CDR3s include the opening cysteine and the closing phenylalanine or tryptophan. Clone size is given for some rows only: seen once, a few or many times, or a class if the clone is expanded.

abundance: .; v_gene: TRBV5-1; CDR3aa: CASSPGLAGGQETQYF
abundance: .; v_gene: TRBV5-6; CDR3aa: CASSSTPLAGGPEEQYF
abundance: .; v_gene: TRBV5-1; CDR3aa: CASSRDRGLAGYTF
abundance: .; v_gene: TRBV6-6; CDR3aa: CASTPTGLAPGTQYF
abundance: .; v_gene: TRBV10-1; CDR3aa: CASRGQNQETQYF
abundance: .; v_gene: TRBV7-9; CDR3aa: CASSPGDGRQANNEQFF
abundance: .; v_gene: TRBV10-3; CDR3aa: CAISELTPSLNTEAFF
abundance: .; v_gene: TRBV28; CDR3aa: CASSMGVQKLFF
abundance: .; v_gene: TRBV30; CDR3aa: CAWSVPDRRDTQYF
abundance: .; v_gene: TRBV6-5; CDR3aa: CASSYTTGDSEKLFF
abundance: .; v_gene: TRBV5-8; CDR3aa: CASSLGTGLSNQPQHF
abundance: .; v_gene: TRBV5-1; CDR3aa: CASRIDHPTDTQYF
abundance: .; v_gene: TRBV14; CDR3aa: CASTVTVGTGNTIYF
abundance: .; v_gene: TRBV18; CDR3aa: CASSPRQAANSPLHF
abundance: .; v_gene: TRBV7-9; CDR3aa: CASSLGQGTNTGELFF
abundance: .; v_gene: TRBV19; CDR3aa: CASSTTGTVGELFF
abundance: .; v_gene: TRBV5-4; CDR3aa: CASSSTPSGISSYEQYF
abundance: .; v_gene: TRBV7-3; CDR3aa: CASSLNPPAGATNEKLFF
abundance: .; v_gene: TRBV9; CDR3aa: CASRGGPSSYEQYF
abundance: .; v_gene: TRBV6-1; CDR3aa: CASSELAGGGGEQFF
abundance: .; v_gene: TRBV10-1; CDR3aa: CASSPGSASGANVLTF
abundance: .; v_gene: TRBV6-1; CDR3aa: CASSESKGGLTRGGELFF
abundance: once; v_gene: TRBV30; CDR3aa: CAHGGVRSPLHF
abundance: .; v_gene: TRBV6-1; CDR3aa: CASSEDGQGDTQYF
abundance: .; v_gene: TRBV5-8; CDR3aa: CASSHRQGAWETQYF
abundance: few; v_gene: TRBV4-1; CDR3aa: CASSQDPDSPLHF
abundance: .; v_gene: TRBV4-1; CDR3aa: CASSPQGLLAEKLFF
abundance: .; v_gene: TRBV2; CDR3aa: CASSEPDRLTYEQYF
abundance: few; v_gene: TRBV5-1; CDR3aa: CASSLDRAETQYF
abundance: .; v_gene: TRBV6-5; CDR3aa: CASSIRPSGNTIYF
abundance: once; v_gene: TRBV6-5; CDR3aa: CASSYLDTIYF
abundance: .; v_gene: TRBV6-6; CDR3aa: CASSYSTQAAGYEQYF
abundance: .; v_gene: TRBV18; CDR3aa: CASSREQLLNTGELFF
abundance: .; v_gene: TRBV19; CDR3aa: CASSIPSGSLNEQFF
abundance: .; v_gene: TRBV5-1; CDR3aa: CASSSTGRYEQYF
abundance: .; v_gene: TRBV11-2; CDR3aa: CASSPTGIYGYTF
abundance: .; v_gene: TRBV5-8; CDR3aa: CASRRGLTNTEAFF
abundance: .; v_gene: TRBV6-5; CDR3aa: CASSYLPGATYEQYF
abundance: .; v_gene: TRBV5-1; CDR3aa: CASSQTIAGGNNEQFF
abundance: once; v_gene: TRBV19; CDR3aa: CASSIVGGEQFF
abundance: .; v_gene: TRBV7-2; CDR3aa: CASSFPGLRTGNYGYTF
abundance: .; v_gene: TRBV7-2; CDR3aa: CASSPYGGLAIEQYF
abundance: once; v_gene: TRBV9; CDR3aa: CASSVAGSNTGELFF
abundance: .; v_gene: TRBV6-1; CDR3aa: CASSPRASVYTEAFF
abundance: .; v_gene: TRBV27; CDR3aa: CASSTFSGSTGELFF
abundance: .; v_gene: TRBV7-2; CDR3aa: CASRGLAGTSTDTQYF
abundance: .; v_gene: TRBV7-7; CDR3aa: CASSSGLAGDEQYF
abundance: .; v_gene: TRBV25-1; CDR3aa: CASSPLTGAAYEQYF
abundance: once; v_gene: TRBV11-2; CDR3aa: CASSLETGFNEKLFF
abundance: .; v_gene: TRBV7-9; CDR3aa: CASSLWDKSSGNTIYF
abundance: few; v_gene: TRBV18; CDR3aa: CASSPRQGDTGELFF
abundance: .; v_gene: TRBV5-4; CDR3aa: CASSHPDRVRETQYF